One sample yielded the 4 T cell receptor beta chains listed below, sequenced in a study of cytomegalovirus exposure and HLA in healthy donors. With 60 Vbeta and 13 Jbeta primers, the PCR was carried out. The table came from immunoSEQ multiplex PCR; TCRdb's copy has only in-frame clones and leaves some out. Of over 80,000 clones listed, about 74% are singletons. The sample taken for sequencing was PBMCs. All receptors come from a man in his sixties in good health and CMV-seropositive.

The chain recombines TRBV5-4 with TRBJ1-5, with D perhaps matching TRBD1 (6 bases). This CDR3 region has 13 residues. Germline values: CDR1 SGHNT, CDR2 YYREEE (reference sequence). The DNA of the CDR3 is TGTGCGACAAGCAGGGGTAGCAATCAGCCCCAGCATTTT. Amino acids: CATSRGSNQPQHF.

The gene calls are TRBV19 and TRBJ2-5; 7 positions agree with TRBD1. The end of the DNA fits TRBJ2-7 better, so the J call may be wrong. The germline V gene encodes CDR1 LNHDA and CDR2 SQIVND (reference sequence). This CDR3 is 14 amino acids long. CDR3 sequence: CASAPTGNAYEQYF. Here the CDR3 DNA reads TGTGCCAGCGCCCCGACAGGGAACGCCTACGAGCAGTACTTC.

The chain's CDR3 is CAMGENTGELFF. DNA of the CDR3: TGTGCCATGGGAGAGAACACCGGGGAGCTGTTTTTT. The rearrangement uses TRBV10-3 and TRBJ2-2, with D perhaps TRBD2 (5 bases). The CDR3 spans 12 residues. V was shortened by 9 bases and J by 1 base, with 6 bases between the two germline ends. Per the germline V gene, CDR1 is ENHRY and CDR2 is SYGVKD.

The V and J genes are TRBV7-8 and TRBJ2-3; 8 bases map to TRBD2. The CDR3 spans 16 residues. The germline CDR1 and CDR2 sequences are SGHVS and FQNEAQ. J gave up 8 bases and V 1 base, and 11 bases lay outside the gene matches. This CDR3 reads CASSLGSAGVVGTQYF. Here the CDR3 DNA reads TGTGCCAGCAGCTTAGGTTCAGCGGGGGTTGTCGGTACGCAGTATTTT.